This T cell receptor beta chain was sequenced for a study of OX40 agonist ivuxolimab in advanced cancers. To note about this clone: The antigen remains unidentified.

Study-wide results and caveats: Circulating CD4+ and CD8+ T cells showed clonal expansion by week 6 at 0.1 to 3.0 mg/kg. On average, CD8+ T cells had more expanded clones than CD4+.

V was clipped by 5 bases and J by 1 base, with 14 bases between them. Germline V gene data show CDR1 as SGHNT and CDR2 as YENEEA. The CDR3 extends over 15 amino acids. The protocol was immunoSEQ multiplex PCR, while the TCRdb copy is restricted to in-frame clones and leaves out a portion. The sample carries about 93,000 clones, roughly 94% recorded once. Sequencing used CD4+ or CD8+ T cells sorted from blood, obtained in a trial of the OX40 agonist ivuxolimab. This TCR derives from an adult with an advanced solid tumor such as melanoma, head and neck, liver or kidney cancer. V usage is TRBV11-3 and J usage is TRBJ2-5, with D unresolved. Here the CDR3 DNA reads TGTGCCAGCAGCCCGACCCCCAGCGTCCAAGAGACCCAGTACTTC. Protein sequence: CASSPTPSVQETQYF.